These 2 T cell receptor beta chains were all obtained from the same sample, sequenced in a study of cytomegalovirus exposure and HLA in healthy donors. Libraries were prepared by immunoSEQ multiplex PCR; TCRdb keeps only in-frame clonotypes and omits some of them. The profile shows some 200,000 clones, about 89% of them singletons. The sequenced material came from PBMCs. The receptors here all came from a man between 25 and 39 years old in good health and CMV-seropositive.

The V call is TRBV5-1, the J call TRBJ2-2, with 8 nucleotides matching TRBD2. Per germline, CDR1 SGHRS and CDR2 YFSETQ. J gave up 3 bases and V 7 bases, and 8 bases lay outside the gene matches. The CDR3 is made up of 15 amino acids. The CDR3 loop is CASQSGRGYTGELFF. CDR3 DNA sequence: TGCGCCAGCCAGAGCGGGAGAGGGTACACCGGGGAGCTGTTTTTT.

This clone was seen once. V is TRBV4-2 and J is TRBJ2-7, with TRBD1 identical over 9 bases. Per germline, CDR1 LGHNA and CDR2 YNFKEQ. This CDR3 has 18 residues. V lost 0 bases, J lost 0 bases, and 9 bases stayed unmatched. The CDR3 DNA is TGTGCCAGCAGCCAAGAAATTTCCGGGACAGGGATCTCCTACGAGCAGTACTTC. Its protein is CASSQEISGTGISYEQYF.